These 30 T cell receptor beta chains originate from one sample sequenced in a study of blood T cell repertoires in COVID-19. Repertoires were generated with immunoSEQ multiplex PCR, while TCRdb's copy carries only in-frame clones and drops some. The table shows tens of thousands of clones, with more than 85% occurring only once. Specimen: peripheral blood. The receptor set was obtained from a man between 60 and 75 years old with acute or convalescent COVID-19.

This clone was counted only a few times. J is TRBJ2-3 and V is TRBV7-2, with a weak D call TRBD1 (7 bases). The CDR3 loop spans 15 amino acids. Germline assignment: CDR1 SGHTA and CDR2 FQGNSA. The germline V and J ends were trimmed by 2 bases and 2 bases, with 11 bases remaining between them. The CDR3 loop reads CASSLQGGYTDTQYF. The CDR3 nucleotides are TGTGCCAGCAGCTTACAGGGGGGCTACACAGATACGCAGTATTTT.

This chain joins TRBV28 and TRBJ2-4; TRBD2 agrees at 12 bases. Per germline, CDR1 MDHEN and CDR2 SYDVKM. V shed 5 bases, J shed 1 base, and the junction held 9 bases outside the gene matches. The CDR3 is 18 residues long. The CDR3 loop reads CASSLRLAGEYAKNIQYF. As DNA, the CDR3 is TGTGCCAGCAGTCTCCGACTAGCGGGAGAGTACGCCAAAAACATTCAGTACTTC.

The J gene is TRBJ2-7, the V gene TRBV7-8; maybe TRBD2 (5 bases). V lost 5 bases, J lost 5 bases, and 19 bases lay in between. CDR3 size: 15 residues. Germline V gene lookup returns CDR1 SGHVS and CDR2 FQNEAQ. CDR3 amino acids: CASSESGVGSHEQYF. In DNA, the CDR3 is TGTGCCAGCAGCGAGAGTGGTGTAGGGAGCCACGAGCAGTACTTC.

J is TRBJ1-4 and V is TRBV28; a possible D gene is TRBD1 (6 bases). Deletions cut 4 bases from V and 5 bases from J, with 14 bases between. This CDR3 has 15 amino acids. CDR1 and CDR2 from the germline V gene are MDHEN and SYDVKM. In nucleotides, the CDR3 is TGTGCCAGCAGTTCGTTGGGCCAGGGGAATGAAAAACTGTTTTTT. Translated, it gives CASSSLGQGNEKLFF.

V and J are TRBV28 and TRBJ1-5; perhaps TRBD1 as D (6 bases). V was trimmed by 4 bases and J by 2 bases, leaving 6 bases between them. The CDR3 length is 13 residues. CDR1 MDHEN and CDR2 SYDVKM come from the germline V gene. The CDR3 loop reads CASSWTGNQPQHF. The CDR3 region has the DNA TGTGCCAGCAGTTGGACAGGCAATCAGCCCCAGCATTTT. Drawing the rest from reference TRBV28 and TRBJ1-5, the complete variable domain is DVKVTQSSRYLVKRTGEKVFLECVQDMDHENMFWYRQDPGLGLRLIYFSYDVKMKEKGDIPEGYSVSREKKERFSLILESASTNQTSMYLCASSWTGNQPQHFGDGTRLSIL.

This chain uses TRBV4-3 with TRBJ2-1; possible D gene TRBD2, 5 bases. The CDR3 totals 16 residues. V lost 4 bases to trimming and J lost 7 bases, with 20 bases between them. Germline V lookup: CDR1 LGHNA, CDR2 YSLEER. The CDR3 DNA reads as TGCGCCAGCAGCCCCCGGCTAGCTCAGAACCTTAATGAGCAGTTCTTC. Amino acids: CASSPRLAQNLNEQFF.

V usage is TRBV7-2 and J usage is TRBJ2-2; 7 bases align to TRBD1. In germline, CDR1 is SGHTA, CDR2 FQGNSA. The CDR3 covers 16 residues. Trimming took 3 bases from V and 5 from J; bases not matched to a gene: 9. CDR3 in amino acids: CASSLGTDPRTGELFF. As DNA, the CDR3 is TGTGCCAGCAGCTTGGGGACAGACCCGCGGACCGGGGAGCTGTTTTTT.

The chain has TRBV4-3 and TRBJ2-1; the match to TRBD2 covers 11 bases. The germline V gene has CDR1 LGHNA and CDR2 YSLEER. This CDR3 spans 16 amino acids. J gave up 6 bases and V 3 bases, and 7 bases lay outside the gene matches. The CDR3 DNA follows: TGCGCCAGCAGCCATGAACGACTAGCGGGAATCAATGAGCAGTTCTTC. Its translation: CASSHERLAGINEQFF.

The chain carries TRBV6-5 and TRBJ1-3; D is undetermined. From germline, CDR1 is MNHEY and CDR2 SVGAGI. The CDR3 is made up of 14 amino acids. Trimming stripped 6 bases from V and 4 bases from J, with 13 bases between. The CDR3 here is CASSRDLRGNTIYF. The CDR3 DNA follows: TGTGCCAGCAGCAGAGACTTACGAGGAAACACCATATATTTT.

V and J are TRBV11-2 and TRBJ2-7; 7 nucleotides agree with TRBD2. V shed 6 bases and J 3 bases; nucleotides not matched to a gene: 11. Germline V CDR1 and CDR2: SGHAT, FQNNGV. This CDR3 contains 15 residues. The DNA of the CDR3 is TGTGCCAGCAGGAACAGCCAGCGGGGTAACTACGAGCAGTACTTC. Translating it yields CASRNSQRGNYEQYF.

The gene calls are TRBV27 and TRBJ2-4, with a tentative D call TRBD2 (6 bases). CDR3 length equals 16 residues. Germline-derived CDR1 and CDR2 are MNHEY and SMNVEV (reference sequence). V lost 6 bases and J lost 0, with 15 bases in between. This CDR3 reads CASSLRSGLAKNIQYF. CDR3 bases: TGTGCCAGCAGCTTGCGCAGCGGGCTAGCCAAAAACATTCAGTACTTC.

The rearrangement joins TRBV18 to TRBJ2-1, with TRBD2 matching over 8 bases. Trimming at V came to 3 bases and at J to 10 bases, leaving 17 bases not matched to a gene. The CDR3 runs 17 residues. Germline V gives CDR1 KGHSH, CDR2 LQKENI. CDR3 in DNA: TGTGCCAGCTCACCCTCCGTCGGCGGGAGGATATCAGGAGAGCAGTTCTTC. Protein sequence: CASSPSVGGRISGEQFF.

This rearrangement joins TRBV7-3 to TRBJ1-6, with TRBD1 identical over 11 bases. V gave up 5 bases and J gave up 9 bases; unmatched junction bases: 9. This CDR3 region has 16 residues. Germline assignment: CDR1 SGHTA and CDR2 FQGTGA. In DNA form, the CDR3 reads TGTGCCAGCAGCCCCACGGGGGGACAGGGGGGTTCACCCCTCCACTTT. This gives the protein CASSPTGGQGGSPLHF.

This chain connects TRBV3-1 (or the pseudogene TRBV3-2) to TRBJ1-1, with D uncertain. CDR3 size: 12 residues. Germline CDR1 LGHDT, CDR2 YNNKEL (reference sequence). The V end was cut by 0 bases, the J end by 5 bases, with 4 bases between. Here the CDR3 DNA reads TGTGCCAGCAGCCAAGAGTATACTGAAGCTTTCTTT. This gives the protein CASSQEYTEAFF.

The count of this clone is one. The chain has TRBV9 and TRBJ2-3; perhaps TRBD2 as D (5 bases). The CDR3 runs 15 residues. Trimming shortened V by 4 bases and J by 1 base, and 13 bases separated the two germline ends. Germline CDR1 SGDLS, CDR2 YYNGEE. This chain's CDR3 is CASSLHRRGTDTQYF. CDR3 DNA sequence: TGTGCCAGCAGCTTACATAGGCGGGGCACAGATACGCAGTATTTT. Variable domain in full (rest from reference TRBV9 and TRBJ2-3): DSGVTQTPKHLITATGQRVTLRCSPRSGDLSVYWYQQSLDQGLQFLIQYYNGEERAKGNILERFSAQQFPDLHSELNLSSLELGDSALYFCASSLHRRGTDTQYFGPGTRLTVL.

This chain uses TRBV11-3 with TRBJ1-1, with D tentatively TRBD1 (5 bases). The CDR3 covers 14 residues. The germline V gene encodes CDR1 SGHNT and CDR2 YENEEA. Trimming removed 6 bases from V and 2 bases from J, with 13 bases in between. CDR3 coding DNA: TGTGCCAGCAGTCCAAATGGGGCAAACACTGAAGCTTTCTTT. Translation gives CASSPNGANTEAFF.

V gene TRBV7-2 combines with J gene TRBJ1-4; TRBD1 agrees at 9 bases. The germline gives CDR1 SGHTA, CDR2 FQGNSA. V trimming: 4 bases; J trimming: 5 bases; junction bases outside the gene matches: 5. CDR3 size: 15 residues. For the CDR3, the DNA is TGTGCCAGCAGCTCGCCGGGACAGGGAAATGAAAAACTGTTTTTT. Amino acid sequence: CASSSPGQGNEKLFF.

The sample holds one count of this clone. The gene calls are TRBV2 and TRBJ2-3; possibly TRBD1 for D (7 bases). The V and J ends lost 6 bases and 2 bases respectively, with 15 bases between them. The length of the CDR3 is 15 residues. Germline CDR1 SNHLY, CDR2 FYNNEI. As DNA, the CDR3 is TGTGCCAGCAGAGGGGGCGGGATTTACACAGATACGCAGTATTTT. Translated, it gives CASRGGGIYTDTQYF.

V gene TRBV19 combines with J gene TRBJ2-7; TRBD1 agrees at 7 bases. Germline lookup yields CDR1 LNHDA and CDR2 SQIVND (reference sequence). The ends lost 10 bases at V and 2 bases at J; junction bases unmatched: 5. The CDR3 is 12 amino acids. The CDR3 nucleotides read TGTGCCACCCGGGACAGCCCCTACGAGCAGTACTTC. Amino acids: CATRDSPYEQYF.

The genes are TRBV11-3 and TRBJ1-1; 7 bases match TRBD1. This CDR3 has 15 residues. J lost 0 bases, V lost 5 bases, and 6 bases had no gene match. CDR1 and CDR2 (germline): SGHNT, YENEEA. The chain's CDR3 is CASSRGTVMNTEAFF. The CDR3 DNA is TGTGCCAGCAGCCGGGGGACAGTAATGAACACTGAAGCTTTCTTT.

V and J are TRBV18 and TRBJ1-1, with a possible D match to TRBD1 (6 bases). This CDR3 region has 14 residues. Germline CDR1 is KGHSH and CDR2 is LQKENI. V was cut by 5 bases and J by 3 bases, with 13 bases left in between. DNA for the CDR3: TGTGCCAGCTCATCTAACACAGGGCACACTGAAGCTTTCTTT. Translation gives CASSSNTGHTEAFF.

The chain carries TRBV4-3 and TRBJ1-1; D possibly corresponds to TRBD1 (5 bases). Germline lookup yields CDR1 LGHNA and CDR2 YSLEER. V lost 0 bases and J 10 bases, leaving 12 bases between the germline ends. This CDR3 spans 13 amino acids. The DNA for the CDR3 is TGCGCCAGCAGCCAAGATCGGAAGGGGCTAGCTTTCTTT. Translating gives CASSQDRKGLAFF.

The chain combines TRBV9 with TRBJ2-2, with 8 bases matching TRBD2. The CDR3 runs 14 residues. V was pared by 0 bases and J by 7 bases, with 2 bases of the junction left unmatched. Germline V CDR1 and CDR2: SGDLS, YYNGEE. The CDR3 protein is CASSVAREVGELFF. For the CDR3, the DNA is TGTGCCAGCAGCGTAGCGCGGGAGGTCGGGGAGCTGTTTTTT.

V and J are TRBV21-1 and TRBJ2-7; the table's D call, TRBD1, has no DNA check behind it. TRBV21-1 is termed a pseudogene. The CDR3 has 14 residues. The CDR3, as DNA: TGTGCCAGCAGCAAATTGGGCAAGGCTCGCGAGCAGTACTTC. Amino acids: CASSKLGKAREQYF.

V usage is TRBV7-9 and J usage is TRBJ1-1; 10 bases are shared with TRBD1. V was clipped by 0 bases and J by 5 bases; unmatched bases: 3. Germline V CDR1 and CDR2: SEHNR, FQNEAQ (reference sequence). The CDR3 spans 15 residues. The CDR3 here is CASSLAGQGWTEAFF. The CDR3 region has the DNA TGTGCCAGCAGCTTAGCGGGACAGGGGTGGACTGAAGCTTTCTTT.

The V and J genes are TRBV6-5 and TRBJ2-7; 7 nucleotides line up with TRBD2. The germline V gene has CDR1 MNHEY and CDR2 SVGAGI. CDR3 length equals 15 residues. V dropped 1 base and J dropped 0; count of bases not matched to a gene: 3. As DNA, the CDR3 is TGTGCCAGCAGTTACTTCCGCGGGAGCTCCTACGAGCAGTACTTC. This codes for CASSYFRGSSYEQYF.

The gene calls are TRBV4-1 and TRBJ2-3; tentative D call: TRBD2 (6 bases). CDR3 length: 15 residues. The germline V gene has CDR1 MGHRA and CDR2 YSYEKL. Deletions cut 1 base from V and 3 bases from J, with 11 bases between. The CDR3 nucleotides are TGCGCCAGCAGCCAAGGAGACCGGGAGACAGATACGCAGTATTTT. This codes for CASSQGDRETDTQYF.

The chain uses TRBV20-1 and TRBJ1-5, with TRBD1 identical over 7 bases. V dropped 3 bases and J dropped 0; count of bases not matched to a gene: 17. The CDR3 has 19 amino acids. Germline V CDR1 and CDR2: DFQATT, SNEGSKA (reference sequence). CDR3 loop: CSASKPSPSTGSSNQPQHF. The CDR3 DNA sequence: TGCAGTGCTAGTAAACCAAGCCCCTCGACAGGGAGTAGCAATCAGCCCCAGCATTTT.

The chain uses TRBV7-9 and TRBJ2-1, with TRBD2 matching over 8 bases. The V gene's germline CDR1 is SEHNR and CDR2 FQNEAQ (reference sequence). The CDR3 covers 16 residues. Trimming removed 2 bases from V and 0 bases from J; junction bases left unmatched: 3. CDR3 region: CASSLSREDSYNEQFF. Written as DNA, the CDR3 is TGTGCCAGCAGCTTATCGCGGGAGGACTCCTACAATGAGCAGTTCTTC. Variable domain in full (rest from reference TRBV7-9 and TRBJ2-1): DTGVSQNPRHKITKRGQNVTFRCDPISEHNRLYWYRQTLGQGPEFLTYFQNEAQLEKSRLLSDRFSAERPKGSFSTLEIQRTEQGDSAMYLCASSLSREDSYNEQFFGPGTRLTVL.

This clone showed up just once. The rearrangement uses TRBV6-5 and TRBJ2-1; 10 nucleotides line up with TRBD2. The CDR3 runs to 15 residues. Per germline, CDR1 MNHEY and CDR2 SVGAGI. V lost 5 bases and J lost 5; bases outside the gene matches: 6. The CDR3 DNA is TGTGCCAGCAGTAGGGGACTAGCGAATAACAATGAGCAGTTCTTC. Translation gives CASSRGLANNNEQFF.